These 2 T cell receptor beta chains were sequenced from one sample in a study of T-cell memory formation after mild COVID-19. In TCRdb, the 5' RACE reads were re-called with MiXCR into one record per CDR3 protein. The sample yields fewer than 600,000 distinct CDR3 sequences, about 20% seen once. The sequenced material came from PBMCs or a T cell subset sorted from them (not recorded which). The receptors were gathered from an adult woman who had mild COVID-19 (a few samples of this study predate the infection). Cell type and time point are not known.

The sample holds a few counts of this clonotype. This chain joins TRBV18 and TRBJ2-6; D is perhaps TRBD1 or TRBD2 (5 bases each). Germline lookup yields CDR1 KGHSH and CDR2 LQKENI. Trimming left V 4 bases short and J 0 bases short, with 22 bases between. The CDR3 totals 20 residues. CDR3: CASSQGPPGPPLSGANVLTF. For the CDR3, the DNA is TGTGCCAGCTCACAGGGACCTCCCGGGCCTCCCCTCTCTGGGGCCAACGTCCTGACTTTC. Looking up the rest from reference TRBV18 and TRBJ2-6 gives the full variable domain: NAGVMQNPRHLVRRRGQEARLRCSPMKGHSHVYWYRQLPEEGLKFMVYLQKENIIDESGMPKERFSAEFPKEGPSILRIQQVVRGDSAAYFCASSQGPPGPPLSGANVLTFGAGSRLTVL.

This clonotype was counted only a few times. The chain carries TRBV12-3 or TRBV12-4 and TRBJ2-3, with D uncertain. Between the trimmed V and J ends, which lost 3 bases and 1 base, there was a span of 8 bases. The CDR3 loop spans 14 amino acids. The CDR3 is CASSLTLGTDTQYF. The DNA of the CDR3 is TGTGCCAGCAGTTTGACCTTAGGCACAGATACGCAGTATTTT.